A single sample gave rise to the 10 T cell receptor beta chains below, sequenced in a study of immune cell composition in non-small cell lung cancer. TCRdb keeps only in-frame clones here, not all; method: immunoSEQ multiplex PCR. In the table there are 13,000 or so clones, approximately 80% of which are singletons. The source material was lung tumor tissue. The receptors derive from a human donor with non-small cell lung cancer.

The chain carries TRBV18 and TRBJ2-2; TRBD2 might be the D (6 bases). CDR1 KGHSH and CDR2 LQKENI come from the germline V gene. Trimming took 5 bases from V and 2 from J, leaving 15 bases between them. The CDR3 contains 16 residues. The CDR3 reads CASSGDSEVNTGELFF. CDR3 coding DNA: TGTGCCAGCTCAGGGGACTCCGAGGTTAACACCGGGGAGCTGTTTTTT.

The chain has TRBV19 and TRBJ2-5; 9 nucleotides match TRBD1. The V and J ends lost 6 bases and 4 bases, in that order; junction bases with no gene match: 3. Germline V gene lookup returns CDR1 LNHDA and CDR2 SQIVND (reference sequence). This CDR3 contains 13 residues. CDR3 residues: CASSGQGPETQYF. Here the CDR3 DNA reads TGTGCCAGTAGCGGACAGGGGCCAGAGACCCAGTACTTC.

The chain employs TRBV19 and TRBJ1-1, with D unclear. V gave up 10 bases and J gave up 6 bases, with 18 bases separating them. Germline CDR1 is LNHDA and CDR2 is SQIVND (reference sequence). CDR3 length equals 13 residues. CDR3 DNA: TGTGCCACTACGATTGGGCAACCCCCTGAAGCTTTCTTT. This translates into CATTIGQPPEAFF.

The rearrangement uses TRBV18 and TRBJ2-7, with 7 nucleotides matching TRBD1. V gave up 1 base and J gave up 4 bases; unmatched junction bases: 4. The CDR3 loop spans 14 amino acids. Germline V gives CDR1 KGHSH, CDR2 LQKENI. The CDR3 nucleotides read TGTGCCAGCTCACCACGGGACAGCTTTTACGAGCAGTACTTC. As protein: CASSPRDSFYEQYF.

The rearrangement uses TRBV7-2 and TRBJ2-7, with a tentative D call TRBD2 (5 bases). CDR3 size: 15 residues. Trimming cost V 6 bases and J 1 base, with 16 bases left between them. Germline V gene sequence: CDR1 SGHTA, CDR2 FQGNSA. The CDR3 protein is CASSSTATGSYEQYF. For the CDR3, the DNA is TGTGCCAGCAGTTCTACCGCGACGGGGTCCTACGAGCAGTACTTC.

The chain links TRBV30 to TRBJ2-5; a weak D match, TRBD1 (7 bases). Germline V gene data show CDR1 as GTSNPN and CDR2 as SVGIG (reference sequence). The CDR3 covers 17 residues. V dropped 4 bases and J dropped 4 bases, with 25 bases sitting between them. The CDR3 spells CAWTGGVTGANGETQYF. The DNA of the CDR3 is TGTGCCTGGACCGGCGGGGTTACAGGGGCGAATGGAGAGACCCAGTACTTC. Full variable domain (remainder filled in from reference TRBV30 and TRBJ2-5): SQTIHQWPATLVQPVGSPLSLECTVEGTSNPNLYWYRQAAGRGLQLLFYSVGIGQISSEVPQNLSASRPQDRQFILSSKKLLLSDSGFYLCAWTGGVTGANGETQYFGPGTRLLVL.

V usage is TRBV6-5 and J usage is TRBJ2-7; D gene unclear. CDR1 is MNHEY and CDR2 is SVGAGI in the germline V gene. V lost 2 bases and J lost 6, with 14 bases in between. The CDR3 contains 14 residues. Here the CDR3 reads CASSYTSQSIEQYF. Written as DNA, the CDR3 is TGTGCCAGCAGTTACACGTCACAGTCGATCGAGCAGTACTTC.

The rearrangement joins TRBV7-6 to TRBJ2-1, with 7 bases fitting TRBD2. Losses at the gene ends were 1 base for V and 9 bases for J; bases not matched to a gene: 9. The CDR3 runs to 15 residues. Germline loops: CDR1 SGHVS, CDR2 FNYEAQ. CDR3: CASSLVITGGTEQFF. In DNA form, the CDR3 reads TGTGCCAGCAGCTTAGTTATAACGGGAGGTACTGAGCAGTTCTTC.

V and J are TRBV5-1 and TRBJ1-1; D unclear. The V gene's germline CDR1 is SGHRS and CDR2 YFSETQ. V was clipped by 3 bases and J by 6 bases, with 15 bases between them. The CDR3 spans 14 residues. In nucleotides, the CDR3 is TGCGCCAGCAGCTCCGCCGAAGGAGTACCTGAAGCTTTCTTT. Protein sequence: CASSSAEGVPEAFF.

The J gene is TRBJ1-2, the V gene TRBV27; 9 bases map to TRBD1. This CDR3 has 15 residues. CDR1 MNHEY and CDR2 SMNVEV come from the germline V gene (reference sequence). Trimming at V came to 7 bases and at J to 6 bases, leaving 12 bases not matched to a gene. The CDR3 region is CASNPMGGQGHGYTF. CDR3 bases: TGTGCCAGCAACCCCATGGGGGGACAGGGACATGGCTACACCTTC.